This TCR beta chain originates from a study of identical twins. Study results and limitations: Twin-shared out-of-frame alpha sequences showed excess low generation probability. High-abundance cord blood beta clonotypes had fewer insertions; memory repertoires showed none. Monozygotic twin pairs showed more out-of-frame TCR alpha sharing than models estimated.

CDR1 MNHEY and CDR2 SVGAGI come from the germline V gene. The CDR3 consists of 16 residues. The ends lost 4 bases at V and 4 bases at J; junction bases unmatched: 5. Turning to this clonotype: The antigen is unknown.

cDNA carried unique molecular identifiers, and a universal primer site was added by template switching. TCRdb reprocessed the 5' RACE reads with MiXCR, giving one entry per CDR3 protein. This sample has about 900,000 distinct CDR3 sequences, with 9% to 15% found just once. This sample was also put to use in a study of yellow fever vaccine responses in identical twins.

The sequence was obtained from a woman between 18 and 29 years old in good health. The chain combines TRBV6-5 with TRBJ2-2; the match to TRBD2 covers 11 bases. The sample was PBMCs. In nucleotides, the CDR3 is TGTGCCAGCAGTTTAGCGGGAGGGTACTTCACCGGGGAGCTGTTTTTT. Protein sequence: CASSLAGGYFTGELFF.